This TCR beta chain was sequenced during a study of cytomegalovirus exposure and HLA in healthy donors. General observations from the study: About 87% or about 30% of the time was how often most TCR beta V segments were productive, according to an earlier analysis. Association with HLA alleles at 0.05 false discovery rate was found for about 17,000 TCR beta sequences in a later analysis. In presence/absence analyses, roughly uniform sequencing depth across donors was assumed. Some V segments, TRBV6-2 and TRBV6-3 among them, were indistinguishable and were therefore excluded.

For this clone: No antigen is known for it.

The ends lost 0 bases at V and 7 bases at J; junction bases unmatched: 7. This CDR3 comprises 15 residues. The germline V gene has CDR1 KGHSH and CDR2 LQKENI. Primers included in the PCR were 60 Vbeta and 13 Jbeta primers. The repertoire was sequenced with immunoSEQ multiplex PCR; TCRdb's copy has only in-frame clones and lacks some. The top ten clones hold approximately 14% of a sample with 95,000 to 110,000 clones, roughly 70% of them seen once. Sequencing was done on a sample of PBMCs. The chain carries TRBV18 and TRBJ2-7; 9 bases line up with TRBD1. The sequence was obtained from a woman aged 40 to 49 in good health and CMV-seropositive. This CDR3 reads CASSPPSGTGREQYF. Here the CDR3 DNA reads TGTGCCAGCTCACCACCTTCCGGGACAGGGAGAGAGCAGTACTTC.